This T cell receptor (beta chain) was retrieved from a study of blood T cell repertoires in COVID-19. The CDR3 extends over 15 amino acids. Trimming removed 0 bases from V and 5 bases from J, with 14 bases in between. The germline gives CDR1 SGHRS, CDR2 YFSETQ. Sequencing was performed with immunoSEQ multiplex PCR; in TCRdb, only in-frame clones are kept and a portion is missing. This table has over 120,000 clones, under 90% appearing once. As for this clone: Within the sample, other DNA sequences also encode this same CDR3.

V and J are TRBV5-1 and TRBJ1-2; D may be TRBD1 (6 bases). This TCR was recovered from a human donor in a cohort sampled during active COVID-19. The sample comprised peripheral blood. The CDR3 loop is CASSLAGGAGYGYTF. DNA for the CDR3: TGCGCCAGCAGCTTGGCGGGGGGCGCCGGATATGGCTACACCTTC.